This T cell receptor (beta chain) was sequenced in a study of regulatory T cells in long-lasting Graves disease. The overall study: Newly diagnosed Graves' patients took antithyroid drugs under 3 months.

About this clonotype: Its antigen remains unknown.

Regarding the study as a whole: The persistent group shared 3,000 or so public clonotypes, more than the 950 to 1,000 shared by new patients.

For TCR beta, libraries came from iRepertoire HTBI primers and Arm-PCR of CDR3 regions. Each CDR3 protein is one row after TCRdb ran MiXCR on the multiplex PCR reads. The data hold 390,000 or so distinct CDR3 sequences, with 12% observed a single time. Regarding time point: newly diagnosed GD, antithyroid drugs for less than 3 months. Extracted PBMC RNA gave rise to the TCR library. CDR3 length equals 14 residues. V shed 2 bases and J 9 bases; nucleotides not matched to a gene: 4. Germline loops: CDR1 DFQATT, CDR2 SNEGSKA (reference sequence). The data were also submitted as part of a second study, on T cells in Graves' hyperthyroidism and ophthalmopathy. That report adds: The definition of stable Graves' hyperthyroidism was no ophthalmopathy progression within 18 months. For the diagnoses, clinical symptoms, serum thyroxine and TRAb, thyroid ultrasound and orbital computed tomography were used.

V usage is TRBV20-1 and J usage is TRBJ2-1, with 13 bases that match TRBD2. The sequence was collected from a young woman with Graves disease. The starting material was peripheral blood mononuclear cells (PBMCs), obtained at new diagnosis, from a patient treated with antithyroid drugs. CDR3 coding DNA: TGCAGTGCTAGACCGGGACTAGCGGGAAGTGAGCAGTTCTTC. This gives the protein CSARPGLAGSEQFF.